Sequencing of this T cell receptor (beta chain) was carried out in a study of cytotoxic CD8 clonotypes in ibrutinib-treated CLL. Study-wide points: T-cell clonality at baseline went above that of age-matched healthy donors and rose and fell with circulating CD8+ T-cell counts.

V was pared by 1 base and J by 4 bases, with 7 bases of the junction left unmatched. The CDR3 runs 16 residues. Germline V gene lookup returns CDR1 SGHVS and CDR2 FQNEAQ. The method was immunoSEQ multiplex PCR; TCRdb's version includes in-frame clones alone and lacks a portion of them. The table has fewer than 80,000 clones, approximately 57% seen once; the top ten hold roughly 14%. In regard to this clone: Its target is unknown.

The rearrangement joins TRBV7-8 to TRBJ2-7; 10 nucleotides align to TRBD2. This TCR was sampled from a human donor with chronic lymphocytic leukemia. Source: PBMCs, taken after 12 months of ibrutinib treatment. CDR3 region: CASSLEGLLAGYEQYV. As DNA, the CDR3 is TGTGCCAGCAGCTTAGAAGGGCTACTAGCGGGGTACGAGCAGTACGTC.